This TCR beta chain was identified in a study of OX40 agonist ivuxolimab in advanced cancers. Study in general: Three patients, one with hepatocellular carcinoma and two with cutaneous melanoma, achieved partial responses. Study results and caveats: Blood T cells, both CD4+ and CD8+, expanded clonally by week 6 at 0.1 to 3.0 mg/kg. More expanded clones were found, on average, in CD8+ than in CD4+ T cells. No determination was made of the antigen specificity of the expanded peripheral T cells.

As for this clone: The target antigen is unknown.

Produced via immunoSEQ multiplex PCR; TCRdb's table is partial and in-frame only. Of about 33,000 clones in the sample, roughly 89% were seen once. The CDR3 is 17 residues long. Germline V gives CDR1 SGHAT, CDR2 FQNNGV. Trimming took off 5 bases at V and 4 bases at J, with 23 bases between the two ends. The material sequenced was CD4+ or CD8+ T cells sorted from blood, taken in a trial of the OX40 agonist ivuxolimab. This sequence originates from an adult with an advanced solid tumor such as melanoma, head and neck, liver or kidney cancer. This sequence joins TRBV11-2 and TRBJ1-2; maybe TRBD1 (5 bases). The CDR3 bases are TGTGCCAGCAGCCCCCCCTATCCCAGCTCAAGGGGCTATGGCTACACCTTC. Translated, it gives CASSPPYPSSRGYGYTF.